The present TCR beta chain was sequenced within a study of early T cells in non-severe SARS-CoV-2 infection. Across the whole study: The chains were unpaired, and the sequenced material was bulk RNA from unsorted whole blood.

Germline V gene sequence: CDR1 SGDLS, CDR2 YYNGEE. V shed 0 bases and J shed 2 bases, with 9 bases lying between them. The CDR3 sequence is 14 residues long. This clonotype was seen ten or more times. Each CDR3 protein gets one entry after TCRdb re-called the 5' RACE reads with MiXCR. The table records over 90,000 distinct CDR3 sequences, around 14% of them present only once. This receptor was identified in an adult who was a healthcare worker with PCR-confirmed SARS-CoV-2 infection or an uninfected control (not recorded which). Input material: whole blood. The V call is TRBV9, the J call TRBJ2-7, with D uncertain. The CDR3 loop reads CASSVADGPYEQYF. The CDR3 DNA is TGTGCCAGCAGCGTAGCGGACGGACCCTACGAGCAGTACTTC.